This TCR beta chain was sequenced in a study of spatial heterogeneity in lung cancer. The CDR3 extends over 15 amino acids. V lost 0 bases and J lost 5, with 15 bases in between. The germline CDR1 and CDR2 sequences are SGHRS and YFSETQ. As to time point: sample taken at primary tumor resection. TCRdb called the 5' RACE reads again in MiXCR, with one record for every CDR3 protein. This sample carries tens of thousands of distinct CDR3 sequences, about 12% of them seen once, and the ten largest clones take about 41%. The chain employs TRBV5-1 and TRBJ2-7; D gene unclear. The receptor's source is a male donor with early-stage non-small cell lung cancer. Here the sequenced sample was PBMCs, taken at surgery. CDR3 coding DNA: TGCGCCAGCAGCTTGGTGGCTAGGACCCCTAACGAGCAGTACTTC. Translation gives CASSLVARTPNEQYF.